Given below is one T cell receptor (beta chain) in context. No cognate antigen has been identified for it. The input lacks base qualities; no much larger clone sits a single base away. The data belong to a study of tumor-infiltrating T cells and Merkel cell polyomavirus (TCRdb year 2017). For the study in its entirety: CD8+ T cells specific for the Merkel cell polyomavirus KLL epitope were examined in Merkel cell carcinoma patients. Varying disease stages were represented at patient presentation, and patients were followed for a median of about 2.7 years (range about 1.1 to 6.0 years). Patient treatments varied, were not standardized, and included chemotherapy, radiation and immunotherapies. TRB sequencing was performed on KLL-tetramer-sorted cells from blood or tumor-infiltrating lymphocytes in 14 to 15 samples, as well as on around eleven matched whole-tumor samples. Most whole-tumor samples were approximately 24-micron curls cut from formalin-fixed, paraffin-embedded tissue blocks. In the whole study, one tumor sample was a frozen nodal tumor digest, and another tumor sample was a flash-frozen core biopsy of a metastasis.

Robust positive staining for Merkel cell polyomavirus Large T antigen was observed by immunohistochemistry in the tumors of all patients. Approximately 12 Merkel cell carcinoma patients were included, each with robust KLL-tetramer+ populations (above 0.04% of CD8+ T cells) in blood and/or cultured TIL. All patients were identified as Caucasian, and a median age of roughly 65 years (range about 50 to 85 years) was recorded. Lymph node tumors were analyzed for patients with unknown primaries presenting with nodal disease, or where primary tissue was insufficient. Trimming removed 3 bases from V and 3 bases from J; the gene matches leave 5 bases unexplained. The germline V gene (reference sequence) yields SGHNT for CDR1 and YYREEE for CDR2. From the cysteine up to the phenylalanine, the CDR3 has a length of 16 residues. Here the CDR3 DNA is all that survives: 48 bases in frame from base 1. General study outcomes and caveats: KLL-specific TRB repertoires were diverse and mostly private, with just one public clonotype, shared by two patients, among 397 unique sequences. More unique KLL-specific clonotypes in tumors (5-108 vs 0-3) was associated with a significant MCC-specific survival advantage (P = 0.0051). Only a single viral epitope was studied, so T cells against other Merkel cell polyomavirus epitopes were not captured. Significantly improved MCC-specific survival was associated with a higher fraction of KLL-specific T cells within tumors (1.9-18% versus about 0-0.15%). The small sample size of the study (n ≈ 12 patients) is a limitation.

Library creation used the immunoSEQ multiplex PCR assay. Genomic DNA extraction, TRB sequencing and normalization were performed by Adaptive Biotechnologies (Seattle, WA). Regarding the original processing steps: Clonality was calculated as one minus the Shannon entropy of productive TRB sequences, normalized by log2 of unique productive sequences. To identify KLL-specific clonotypes in tumors, TCRbeta CDR3 amino acid sequences were matched against the sequences from the tetramer-sorted sample of each patient. Sourced from immuneACCESS, this table was stored by TCRdb with only in-frame sequences that have V and J called. A share of the clones is absent; for the studies checked, an unresolved V gene accounts for under half, and the remainder has no known explanation. For V, J and clone size, that table is used; D and trimming come from the DNA. The sample table holds more than 20,000 clones, of which around 90% were seen once. Clones ranked in the top ten supply around 2.8% of the sample.

The sequence was obtained from a man aged 50 to 60 with Merkel cell carcinoma. The chain links TRBV5-4 with TRBJ2-3, and 12 bases in between align with TRBD2. Sequencing was carried out using lymph node tissue. The CDR3 region: CASSSRLAGVTDTQYF. The sequence in DNA is TGTGCCAGCAGCTCCAGACTAGCGGGAGTGACAGATACGCAGTATTTT.